This T cell receptor (beta chain) was identified during a study of early T cells in non-severe SARS-CoV-2 infection. Background on the study: The study sequenced bulk RNA from unsorted whole blood, with chains unpaired.

Overall study findings and caveats: VDJdb-based matching was biased toward anti-spike CD8 responses and missed private and CD4 specificities.

There are 11 residues in the CDR3. Germline V gives CDR1 KGHSH, CDR2 LQKENI. The germline V and J ends were trimmed by 4 bases and 7 bases, with 8 bases remaining between them. This clonotype was observed at least ten times. Its antigen is not identified. The TCR library protocol was used to attach unique molecular identifiers. These identifiers were attached to individual cDNA molecules. MiXCR, run by TCRdb on the 5' RACE reads, gives a single entry per CDR3 protein. The table shows more than 25,000 distinct CDR3 sequences, with under 6% occurring only once. The TCR was taken from an adult who was a healthcare worker with PCR-confirmed SARS-CoV-2 infection or an uninfected control (not recorded which). Specimen: whole blood. J is TRBJ2-7 and V is TRBV18; no definite D call. CDR3 loop: CASSLLAEQYF. DNA for the CDR3: TGTGCCAGCTCACTTTTGGCAGAGCAGTACTTC. Full variable domain (rest looked up from reference TRBV18 and TRBJ2-7): NAGVMQNPRHLVRRRGQEARLRCSPMKGHSHVYWYRQLPEEGLKFMVYLQKENIIDESGMPKERFSAEFPKEGPSILRIQQVVRGDSAAYFCASSLLAEQYFGPGTRLTVT.